The rows below give T cell receptor beta chains drawn from one sample of a study of T-cell reconstitution after alpha-beta-depleted transplantation in children. From the PCR reads, TCRdb called clonotypes with MiXCR, one entry per CDR3 protein. This sample has 750,000 to 950,000 distinct CDR3 sequences, with around 17% found just once. The source was PBMCs, mostly from graft donor cells, collected 360 days after TCRalphabeta/CD19-depleted stem cell transplant. The receptors originated from a male patient younger than 18 who had a stem cell transplant for acute lymphoblastic leukemia, so the T cells may come from the graft donor. The CDR3 runs from the conserved cysteine through the conserved F or W. Fields, in order: clone size, CDR3 length, V gene, J gene, D gene, CDR3 protein, CDR3 DNA. A D gene is named only where the DNA matches it firmly. Some rows have no size entry. The others give once, few or many, or a class for an expanded clone.

clone_size: .; cdr3_length: 13; v_call: TRBV3-1; j_call: TRBJ2-1; d_call: .; cdr3_aa: CASSQGDYNEQFF; cdr3_nt: TGTGCCAGCAGCCAAGGAGATTACAATGAGCAGTTCTTC
clone_size: many; cdr3_length: 16; v_call: TRBV24-1; j_call: TRBJ2-3; d_call: .; cdr3_aa: CATSDSKVFRPDTQYF; cdr3_nt: TGTGCCACCAGTGATTCTAAAGTCTTCAGACCAGATACGCAGTATTTT
clone_size: .; cdr3_length: 15; v_call: TRBV6-1; j_call: TRBJ1-4; d_call: TRBD1; cdr3_aa: CASSQTGTVSEKLFF; cdr3_nt: TGTGCCAGCAGTCAGACCGGGACAGTAAGTGAAAAACTGTTTTTT
clone_size: few; cdr3_length: 12; v_call: TRBV5-1; j_call: TRBJ2-1; d_call: .; cdr3_aa: CASSLASGGTFF; cdr3_nt: TGCGCCAGCAGCTTGGCCTCGGGGGGCACATTCTTC
clone_size: few; cdr3_length: 13; v_call: TRBV7-7; j_call: TRBJ2-1; d_call: .; cdr3_aa: CASSQERHNEQFF; cdr3_nt: TGTGCCAGCAGCCAGGAGAGACACAATGAGCAGTTCTTC
clone_size: few; cdr3_length: 16; v_call: TRBV10-2; j_call: TRBJ1-1; d_call: TRBD1; cdr3_aa: CASKKSRTGALTEAFF; cdr3_nt: TGCGCCAGCAAAAAATCGAGGACAGGGGCATTGACTGAAGCTTTCTTT
clone_size: .; cdr3_length: 15; v_call: TRBV7-8; j_call: TRBJ2-7; d_call: .; cdr3_aa: CASSPRTTGAYEQYF; cdr3_nt: TGTGCCAGCAGCCCTCGTACCACGGGGGCTTACGAGCAGTACTTC
clone_size: .; cdr3_length: 14; v_call: TRBV15; j_call: TRBJ2-7; d_call: TRBD1; cdr3_aa: CATSRVGQGYEQYF; cdr3_nt: TGTGCCACCAGCAGAGTCGGACAGGGTTACGAGCAGTACTTC
clone_size: .; cdr3_length: 15; v_call: TRBV2; j_call: TRBJ1-5; d_call: .; cdr3_aa: CASSGTVGTNQPQHF; cdr3_nt: TGTGCCAGCAGCGGGACGGTGGGGACCAATCAGCCCCAGCATTTT
clone_size: .; cdr3_length: 17; v_call: TRBV7-9; j_call: TRBJ2-2; d_call: .; cdr3_aa: CASSSPNQGGGDGELFF; cdr3_nt: TGTGCCAGCAGCTCCCCTAATCAGGGCGGCGGAGACGGGGAGCTGTTTTTT
clone_size: .; cdr3_length: 15; v_call: TRBV5-1; j_call: TRBJ2-2; d_call: .; cdr3_aa: CASPRPGLSTGELFF; cdr3_nt: TGCGCCAGCCCCCGGCCAGGGCTCAGCACCGGGGAGCTGTTTTTT
clone_size: few; cdr3_length: 15; v_call: TRBV11-2; j_call: TRBJ1-1; d_call: .; cdr3_aa: CASSLAFPGYTEAFF; cdr3_nt: TGTGCCAGCAGCTTAGCGTTTCCCGGCTACACTGAAGCTTTCTTT
clone_size: .; cdr3_length: 13; v_call: TRBV3-1; j_call: TRBJ2-7; d_call: .; cdr3_aa: CASSQVAPREQYF; cdr3_nt: TGTGCCAGCAGCCAAGTGGCCCCTAGGGAGCAGTACTTC
clone_size: many; cdr3_length: 14; v_call: TRBV29-1; j_call: TRBJ2-7; d_call: TRBD1; cdr3_aa: CSVPGTGLSYEQYF; cdr3_nt: TGCAGCGTTCCAGGGACAGGTCTCTCCTACGAGCAGTACTTC
clone_size: .; cdr3_length: 22; v_call: TRBV5-1; j_call: TRBJ2-7; d_call: TRBD2; cdr3_aa: CASSSGILGGLAGVVGYYEQYF; cdr3_nt: TGCGCCAGCAGCTCGGGAATCCTGGGAGGACTAGCGGGAGTAGTGGGGTACTACGAGCAGTACTTC
clone_size: .; cdr3_length: 15; v_call: TRBV27; j_call: TRBJ1-2; d_call: TRBD1; cdr3_aa: CASSYQGQAGYGYTF; cdr3_nt: TGTGCCAGCAGTTATCAGGGACAGGCGGGCTATGGCTACACCTTC
clone_size: .; cdr3_length: 10; v_call: TRBV20-1; j_call: TRBJ1-1; d_call: .; cdr3_aa: CSARRTEAFF; cdr3_nt: TGCAGTGCTCGTCGCACTGAAGCTTTCTTT
clone_size: .; cdr3_length: 14; v_call: TRBV27; j_call: TRBJ1-2; d_call: TRBD1; cdr3_aa: CASSWGQGYYGYTF; cdr3_nt: TGTGCCAGCAGTTGGGGACAGGGTTACTATGGCTACACCTTC
clone_size: .; cdr3_length: 13; v_call: TRBV5-1; j_call: TRBJ2-5; d_call: .; cdr3_aa: CASSGTPPETQYF; cdr3_nt: TGCGCCAGCAGCGGGACCCCTCCCGAGACCCAGTACTTC
clone_size: .; cdr3_length: 17; v_call: TRBV7-6; j_call: TRBJ2-1; d_call: .; cdr3_aa: CASTLNQTVYSYNEQFF; cdr3_nt: TGTGCCAGCACCCTCAACCAGACAGTTTACTCCTACAATGAGCAGTTCTTC
clone_size: few; cdr3_length: 13; v_call: TRBV5-1; j_call: TRBJ2-7; d_call: .; cdr3_aa: CASTWDTTYEQYF; cdr3_nt: TGCGCCAGCACCTGGGACACCACCTACGAGCAGTACTTC
clone_size: many; cdr3_length: 14; v_call: TRBV20-1; j_call: TRBJ2-1; d_call: .; cdr3_aa: CSARDGLNYNEQFF; cdr3_nt: TGCAGTGCCAGGGACGGCTTGAATTACAATGAGCAGTTCTTC